The clone carrying this TCR beta chain occurred a few times. The antigen is not known. The data belong to a study of T cells in localized non-small cell lung cancer. Whole-study findings and limits: Sequence data derive from only one tumor region, so heterogeneity remains possible. Patients showing higher blood T cell density tended to see longer overall survival. Adjacent uninvolved lung tissue had the highest T cell clonality, exceeding tumor. Adjacent lung had a median around 60 of the 100 largest tumor clones.

Some clones are missing from TCRdb's copy, which holds only in-frame ones; the method was immunoSEQ multiplex PCR. The sample lists under 50,000 clones, about 86% seen once, with roughly 18% in the top ten. This TCR was sampled from a man aged 40 to 70 with stage III lung adenocarcinoma. The sample in question was peripheral blood mononuclear cells, obtained before any cancer treatment.

The chain's CDR3 is CASSEYRDYGYTF. Written as DNA, the CDR3 is TGCGCCAGCAGTGAATACAGGGACTATGGCTACACCTTC. This chain connects TRBV10-1 to TRBJ1-2, with D perhaps TRBD1 (6 bases). Germline CDR1 is WNHNN and CDR2 is SYGVQD (reference sequence). There are 13 residues in the CDR3. Deletions cut 3 bases from V and 3 bases from J, with 8 bases between.